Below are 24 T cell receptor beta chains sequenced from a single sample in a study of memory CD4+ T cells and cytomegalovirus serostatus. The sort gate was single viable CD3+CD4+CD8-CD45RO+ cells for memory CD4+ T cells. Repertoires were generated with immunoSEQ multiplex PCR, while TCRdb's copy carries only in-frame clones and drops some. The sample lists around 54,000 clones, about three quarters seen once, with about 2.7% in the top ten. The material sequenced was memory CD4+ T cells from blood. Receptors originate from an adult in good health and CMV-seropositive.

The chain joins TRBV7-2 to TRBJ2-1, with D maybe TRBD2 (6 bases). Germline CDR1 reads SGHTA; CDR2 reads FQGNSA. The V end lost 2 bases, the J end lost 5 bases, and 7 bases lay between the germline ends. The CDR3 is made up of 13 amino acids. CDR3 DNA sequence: TGTGCCAGCAGCTTATGGACTAACAATGAGCAGTTCTTC. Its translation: CASSLWTNNEQFF.

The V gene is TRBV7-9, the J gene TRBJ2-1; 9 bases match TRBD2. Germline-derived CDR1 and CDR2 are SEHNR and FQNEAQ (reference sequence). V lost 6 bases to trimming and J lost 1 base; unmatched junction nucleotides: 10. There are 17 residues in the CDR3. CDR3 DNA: TGTGCCAGCAGTTCAGCGGGAGGACTCTCATCCTACAATGAGCAGTTCTTC. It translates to CASSSAGGLSSYNEQFF.

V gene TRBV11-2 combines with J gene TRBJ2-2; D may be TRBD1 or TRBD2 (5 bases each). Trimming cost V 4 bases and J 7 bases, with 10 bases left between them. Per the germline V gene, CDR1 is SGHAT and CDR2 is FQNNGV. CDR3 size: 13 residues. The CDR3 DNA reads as TGTGCCAGCAGCTACACAGGAGGCGGGGAGCTGTTTTTT. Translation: CASSYTGGGELFF.

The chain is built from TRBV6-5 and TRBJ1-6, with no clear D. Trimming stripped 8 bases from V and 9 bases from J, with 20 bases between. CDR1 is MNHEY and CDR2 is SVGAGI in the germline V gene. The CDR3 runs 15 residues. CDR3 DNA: TGTGCCAGCCGTCGTGGAGTGAGTTCTGGTTCACCCCTCCACTTT. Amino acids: CASRRGVSSGSPLHF.

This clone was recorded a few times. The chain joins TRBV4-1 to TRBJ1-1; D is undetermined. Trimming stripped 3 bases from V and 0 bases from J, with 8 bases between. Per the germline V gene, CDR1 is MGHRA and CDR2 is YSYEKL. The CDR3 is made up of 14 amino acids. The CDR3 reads CASSQHGVNTEAFF. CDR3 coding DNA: TGCGCCAGCAGCCAGCACGGGGTGAACACTGAAGCTTTCTTT.

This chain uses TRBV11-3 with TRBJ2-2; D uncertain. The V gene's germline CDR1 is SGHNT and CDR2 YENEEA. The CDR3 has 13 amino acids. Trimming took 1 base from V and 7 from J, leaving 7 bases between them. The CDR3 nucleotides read TGTGCCAGCAGCTTAGGGGCGGACGGGGAGCTGTTTTTT. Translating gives CASSLGADGELFF.

The CDR3 here is CAWSVGGRNQPQHF. The CDR3 DNA reads as TGTGCCTGGAGTGTAGGGGGGCGCAATCAGCCCCAGCATTTT. The chain uses TRBV30 and TRBJ1-5, with D possibly being TRBD1 (6 bases). Germline CDR1 GTSNPN, CDR2 SVGIG (reference sequence). CDR3 size: 14 residues. V was shortened by 0 bases and J by 2 bases, with 8 bases between the two germline ends.

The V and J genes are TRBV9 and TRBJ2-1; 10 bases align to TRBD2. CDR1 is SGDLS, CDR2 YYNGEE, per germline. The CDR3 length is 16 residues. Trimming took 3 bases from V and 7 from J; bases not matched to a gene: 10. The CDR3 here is CASSASPSGRGNEQFF. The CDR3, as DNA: TGTGCCAGCAGCGCTAGTCCTAGCGGGAGAGGAAATGAGCAGTTCTTC. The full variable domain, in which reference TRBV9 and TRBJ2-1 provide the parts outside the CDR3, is DSGVTQTPKHLITATGQRVTLRCSPRSGDLSVYWYQQSLDQGLQFLIQYYNGEERAKGNILERFSAQQFPDLHSELNLSSLELGDSALYFCASSASPSGRGNEQFFGPGTRLTVL.

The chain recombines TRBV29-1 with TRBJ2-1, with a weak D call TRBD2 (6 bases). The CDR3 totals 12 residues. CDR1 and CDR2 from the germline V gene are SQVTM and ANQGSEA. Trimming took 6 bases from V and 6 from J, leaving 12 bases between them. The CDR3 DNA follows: TGCAGCGTCGACTTACTAGCCAATGAGCAGTTCTTC. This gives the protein CSVDLLANEQFF.

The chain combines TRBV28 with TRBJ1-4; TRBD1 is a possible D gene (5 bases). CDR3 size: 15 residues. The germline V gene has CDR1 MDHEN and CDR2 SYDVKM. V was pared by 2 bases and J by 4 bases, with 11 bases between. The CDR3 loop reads CASSLSGTDNEKLFF. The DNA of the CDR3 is TGTGCCAGCAGTTTAAGTGGGACGGATAATGAAAAACTGTTTTTT.

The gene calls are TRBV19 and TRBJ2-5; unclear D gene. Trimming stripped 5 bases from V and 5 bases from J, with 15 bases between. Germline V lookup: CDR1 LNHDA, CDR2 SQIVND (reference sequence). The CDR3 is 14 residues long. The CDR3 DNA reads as TGTGCCAGTAGTCCCACCAGATCCCGGGAGACCCAGTACTTC. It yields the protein CASSPTRSRETQYF.

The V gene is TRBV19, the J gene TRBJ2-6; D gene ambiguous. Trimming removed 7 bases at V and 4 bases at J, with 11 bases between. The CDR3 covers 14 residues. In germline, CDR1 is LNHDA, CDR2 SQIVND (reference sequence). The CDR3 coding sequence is TGTGCCAGTAAAGGCCCTGGGGGGGCCAACGTCCTGACTTTC. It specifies CASKGPGGANVLTF.

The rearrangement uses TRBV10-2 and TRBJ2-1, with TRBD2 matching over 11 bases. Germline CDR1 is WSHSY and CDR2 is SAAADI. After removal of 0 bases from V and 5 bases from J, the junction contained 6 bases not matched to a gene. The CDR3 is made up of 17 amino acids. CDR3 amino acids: CASSESTSGALNNEQFF. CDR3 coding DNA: TGCGCCAGCAGTGAGTCGACTAGCGGGGCACTAAACAATGAGCAGTTCTTC.

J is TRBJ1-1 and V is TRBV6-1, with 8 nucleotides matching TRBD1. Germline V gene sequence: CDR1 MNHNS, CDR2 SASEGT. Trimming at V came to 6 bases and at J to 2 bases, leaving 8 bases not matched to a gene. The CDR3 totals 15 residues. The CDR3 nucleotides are TGTGCCAGCAGATCACAGGGGGTTGGAAACACTGAAGCTTTCTTT. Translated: CASRSQGVGNTEAFF.

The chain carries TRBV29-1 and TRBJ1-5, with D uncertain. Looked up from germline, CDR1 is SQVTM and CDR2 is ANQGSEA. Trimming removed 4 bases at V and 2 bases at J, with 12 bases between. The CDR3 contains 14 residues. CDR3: CSVAKSSGNQPQHF. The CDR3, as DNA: TGCAGCGTTGCTAAAAGTAGCGGCAATCAGCCCCAGCATTTT.

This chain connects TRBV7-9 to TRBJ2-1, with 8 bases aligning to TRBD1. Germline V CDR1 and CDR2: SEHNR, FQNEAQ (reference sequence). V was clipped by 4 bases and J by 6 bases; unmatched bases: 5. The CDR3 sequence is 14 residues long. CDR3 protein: CASSSGGVPNEQFF. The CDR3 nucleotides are TGTGCCAGCAGCTCAGGGGGCGTCCCCAATGAGCAGTTCTTC.

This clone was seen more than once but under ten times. The CDR3 region is CATHRQAGQPQHF. The CDR3 DNA follows: TGTGCCACGCACCGACAGGCGGGGCAGCCCCAGCATTTT. The chain couples TRBV10-3 to TRBJ1-5; tentatively, D is TRBD1 (6 bases). V lost 10 bases and J lost 7, with 17 bases in between. The CDR3 runs 13 residues. Germline V lookup: CDR1 ENHRY, CDR2 SYGVKD.

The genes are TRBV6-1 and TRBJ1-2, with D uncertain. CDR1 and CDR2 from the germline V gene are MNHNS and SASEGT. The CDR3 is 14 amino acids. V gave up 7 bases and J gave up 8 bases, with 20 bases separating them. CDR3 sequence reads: CASIQEVDGWGYTF. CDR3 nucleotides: TGTGCCAGCATTCAAGAGGTCGACGGATGGGGCTACACCTTC.

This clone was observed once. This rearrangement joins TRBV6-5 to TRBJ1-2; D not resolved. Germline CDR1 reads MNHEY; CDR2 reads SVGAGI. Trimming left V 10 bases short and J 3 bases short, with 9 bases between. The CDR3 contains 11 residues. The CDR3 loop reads CATRKDYGYTF. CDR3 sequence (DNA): TGTGCCACTAGGAAGGACTATGGCTACACCTTC.

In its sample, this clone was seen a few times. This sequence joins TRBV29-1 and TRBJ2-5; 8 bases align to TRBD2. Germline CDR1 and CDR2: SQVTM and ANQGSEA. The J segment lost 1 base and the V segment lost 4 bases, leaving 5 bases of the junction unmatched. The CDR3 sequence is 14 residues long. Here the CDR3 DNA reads TGCAGCGTTGCGATAGCGGGACCCCAAGAGACCCAGTACTTC. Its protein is CSVAIAGPQETQYF.

The CDR3 sequence is CASSQAPQETQYF. CDR3 nucleotide sequence: TGTGCCAGCAGCCAAGCTCCCCAAGAGACCCAGTACTTC. V is TRBV14 and J is TRBJ2-5; D unresolved. CDR1 SGHDN and CDR2 FVKESK come from the germline V gene. Trimming took off 1 base at V and 1 base at J, with 4 bases between the two ends. The CDR3 is 13 amino acids.

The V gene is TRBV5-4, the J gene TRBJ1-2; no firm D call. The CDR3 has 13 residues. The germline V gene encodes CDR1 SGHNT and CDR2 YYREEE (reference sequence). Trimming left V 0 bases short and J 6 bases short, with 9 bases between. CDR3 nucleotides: TGTGCCAGCAGCTTGGTGGAACGCAATGGCTACACCTTC. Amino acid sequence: CASSLVERNGYTF.

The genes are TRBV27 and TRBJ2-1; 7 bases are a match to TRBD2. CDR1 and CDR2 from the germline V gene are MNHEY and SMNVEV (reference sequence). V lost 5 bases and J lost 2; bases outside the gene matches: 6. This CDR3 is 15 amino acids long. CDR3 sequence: CASSPTSEPYNEQFF. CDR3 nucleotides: TGTGCCAGCAGTCCAACTAGCGAGCCCTACAATGAGCAGTTCTTC.

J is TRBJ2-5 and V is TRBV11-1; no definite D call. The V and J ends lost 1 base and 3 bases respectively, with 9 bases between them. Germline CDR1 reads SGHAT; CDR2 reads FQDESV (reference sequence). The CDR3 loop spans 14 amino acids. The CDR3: CASSLEAREETQYF. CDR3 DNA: TGTGCCAGCAGCTTAGAGGCTAGGGAAGAGACCCAGTACTTC.